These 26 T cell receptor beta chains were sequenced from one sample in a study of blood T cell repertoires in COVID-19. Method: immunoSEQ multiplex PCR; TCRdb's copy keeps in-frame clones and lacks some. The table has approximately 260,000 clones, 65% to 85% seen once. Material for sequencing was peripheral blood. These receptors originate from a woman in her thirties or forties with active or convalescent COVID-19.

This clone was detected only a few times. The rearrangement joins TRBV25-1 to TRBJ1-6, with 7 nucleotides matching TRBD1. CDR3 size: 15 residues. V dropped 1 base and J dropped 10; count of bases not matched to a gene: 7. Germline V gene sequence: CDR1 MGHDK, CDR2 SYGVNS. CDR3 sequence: CASSEFTGAESPLHF. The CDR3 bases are TGTGCCAGCAGTGAATTCACAGGGGCAGAGTCACCCCTCCACTTT. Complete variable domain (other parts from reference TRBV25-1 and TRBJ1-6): EADIYQTPRYLVIGTGKKITLECSQTMGHDKMYWYQQDPGMELHLIHYSYGVNSTEKGDLSSESTVSRIRTEHFPLTLESARPSHTSQYLCASSEFTGAESPLHFGNGTRLTVT.

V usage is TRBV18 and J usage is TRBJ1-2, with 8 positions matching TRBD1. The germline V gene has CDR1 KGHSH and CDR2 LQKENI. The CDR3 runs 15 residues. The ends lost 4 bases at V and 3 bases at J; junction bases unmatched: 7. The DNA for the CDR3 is TGTGCCAGCTCACGATCCGGACAGGGCGACTATGGCTACACCTTC. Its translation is CASSRSGQGDYGYTF.

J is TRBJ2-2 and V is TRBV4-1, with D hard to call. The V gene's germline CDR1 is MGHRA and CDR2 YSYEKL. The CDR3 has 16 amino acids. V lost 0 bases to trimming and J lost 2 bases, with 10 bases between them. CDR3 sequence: CASSQDESFNTGELFF. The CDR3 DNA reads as TGCGCCAGCAGCCAAGATGAAAGCTTTAACACCGGGGAGCTGTTTTTT.

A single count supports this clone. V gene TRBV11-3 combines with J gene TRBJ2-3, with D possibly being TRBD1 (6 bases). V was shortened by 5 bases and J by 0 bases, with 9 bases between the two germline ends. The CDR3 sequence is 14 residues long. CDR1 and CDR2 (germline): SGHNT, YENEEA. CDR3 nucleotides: TGTGCCAGCAGCCTGGGACAAAGCACAGATACGCAGTATTTT. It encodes CASSLGQSTDTQYF.

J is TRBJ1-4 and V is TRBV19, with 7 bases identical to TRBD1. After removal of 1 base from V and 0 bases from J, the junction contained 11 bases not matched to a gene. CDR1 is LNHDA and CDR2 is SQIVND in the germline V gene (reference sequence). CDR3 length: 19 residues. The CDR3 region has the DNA TGTGCCAGTAGTATAGGAAATGAACAGGGGACTCCAACTAATGAAAAACTGTTTTTT. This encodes CASSIGNEQGTPTNEKLFF.

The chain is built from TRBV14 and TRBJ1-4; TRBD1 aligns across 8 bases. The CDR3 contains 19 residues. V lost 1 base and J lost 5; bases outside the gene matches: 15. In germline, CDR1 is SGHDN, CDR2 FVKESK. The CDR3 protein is CASSQGRSQGGNRNEKLFF. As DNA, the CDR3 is TGTGCCAGCAGCCAAGGACGGTCACAGGGGGGGAACCGAAATGAAAAACTGTTTTTT.

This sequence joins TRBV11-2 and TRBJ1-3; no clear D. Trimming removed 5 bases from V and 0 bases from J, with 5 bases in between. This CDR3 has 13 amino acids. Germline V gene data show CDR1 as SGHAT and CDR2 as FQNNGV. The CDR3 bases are TGTGCCAGCAGCCCTCTCTCTGGAAACACCATATATTTT. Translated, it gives CASSPLSGNTIYF. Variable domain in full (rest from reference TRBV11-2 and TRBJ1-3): EAGVAQSPRYKIIEKRQSVAFWCNPISGHATLYWYQQILGQGPKLLIQFQNNGVVDDSQLPKDRFSAERLKGVDSTLKIQPAKLEDSAVYLCASSPLSGNTIYFGEGSWLTVV.

The CDR3 loop reads CASSFSGGFSGANVLTF. In DNA, the CDR3 is TGCGCCAGCAGCTTTAGCGGGGGGTTCTCTGGGGCCAACGTCCTGACTTTC. This chain links TRBV5-1 with TRBJ2-6; the match to TRBD2 covers 10 bases. Losses at the gene ends were 2 bases for V and 0 bases for J; bases not matched to a gene: 2. Per the germline V gene, CDR1 is SGHRS and CDR2 is YFSETQ. The CDR3 length is 17 residues. Combining the CDR3 with reference TRBV5-1 and TRBJ2-6 gives the whole variable domain KAGVTQTPRYLIKTRGQQVTLSCSPISGHRSVSWYQQTPGQGLQFLFEYFSETQRNKGNFPGRFSGRQFSNSRSEMNVSTLELGDSALYLCASSFSGGFSGANVLTFGAGSRLTVL.

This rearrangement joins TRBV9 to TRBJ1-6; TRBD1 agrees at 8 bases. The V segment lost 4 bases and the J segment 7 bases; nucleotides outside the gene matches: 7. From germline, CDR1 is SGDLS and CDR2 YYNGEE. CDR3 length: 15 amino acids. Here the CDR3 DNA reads TGTGCCAGCAGCCCGCGGACAGGGAGGAATTCACCCCTCCACTTT. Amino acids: CASSPRTGRNSPLHF. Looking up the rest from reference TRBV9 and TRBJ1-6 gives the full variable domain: DSGVTQTPKHLITATGQRVTLRCSPRSGDLSVYWYQQSLDQGLQFLIQYYNGEERAKGNILERFSAQQFPDLHSELNLSSLELGDSALYFCASSPRTGRNSPLHFGNGTRLTVT.

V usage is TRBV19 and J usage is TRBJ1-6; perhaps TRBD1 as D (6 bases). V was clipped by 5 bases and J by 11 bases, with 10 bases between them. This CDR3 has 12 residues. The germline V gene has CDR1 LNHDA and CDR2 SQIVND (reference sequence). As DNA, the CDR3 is TGTGCCAGTAGTGCAGGGGATGCACCCCTCCACTTT. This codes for CASSAGDAPLHF.

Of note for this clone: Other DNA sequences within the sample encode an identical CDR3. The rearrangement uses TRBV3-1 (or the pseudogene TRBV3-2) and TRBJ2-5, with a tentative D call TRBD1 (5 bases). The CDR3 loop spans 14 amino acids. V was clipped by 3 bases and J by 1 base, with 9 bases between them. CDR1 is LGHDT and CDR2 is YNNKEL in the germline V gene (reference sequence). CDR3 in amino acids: CASSQQGIQETQYF. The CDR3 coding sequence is TGTGCCAGCAGCCAGCAGGGTATCCAAGAGACCCAGTACTTC.

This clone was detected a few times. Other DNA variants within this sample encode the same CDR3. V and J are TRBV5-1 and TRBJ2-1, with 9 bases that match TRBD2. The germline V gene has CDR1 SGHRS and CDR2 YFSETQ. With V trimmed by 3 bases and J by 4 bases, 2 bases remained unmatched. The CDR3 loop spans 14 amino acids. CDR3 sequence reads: CASSSAGGYNEQFF. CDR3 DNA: TGCGCCAGCAGCTCTGCGGGGGGGTACAATGAGCAGTTCTTC. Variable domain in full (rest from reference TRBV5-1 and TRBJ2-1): KAGVTQTPRYLIKTRGQQVTLSCSPISGHRSVSWYQQTPGQGLQFLFEYFSETQRNKGNFPGRFSGRQFSNSRSEMNVSTLELGDSALYLCASSSAGGYNEQFFGPGTRLTVL.

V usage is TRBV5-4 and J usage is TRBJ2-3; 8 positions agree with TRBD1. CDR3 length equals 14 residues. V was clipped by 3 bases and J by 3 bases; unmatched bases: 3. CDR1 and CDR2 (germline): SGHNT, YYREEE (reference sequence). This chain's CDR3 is CASSSTGGTDTQYF. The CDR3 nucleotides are TGTGCCAGCAGCTCTACAGGGGGGACAGATACGCAGTATTTT.

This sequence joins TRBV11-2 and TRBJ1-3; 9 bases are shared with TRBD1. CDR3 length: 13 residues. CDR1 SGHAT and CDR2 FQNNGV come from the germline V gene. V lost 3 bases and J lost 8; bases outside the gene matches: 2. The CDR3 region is CASSLDRGDTIYF. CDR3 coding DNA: TGTGCCAGCAGCTTGGACAGGGGTGACACCATATATTTT.

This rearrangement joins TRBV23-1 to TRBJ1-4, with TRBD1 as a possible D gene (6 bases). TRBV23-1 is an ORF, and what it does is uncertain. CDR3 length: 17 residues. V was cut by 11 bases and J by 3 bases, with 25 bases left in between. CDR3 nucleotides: TGCGCCTTACACCGCGCCCGAGCGGCAGGGGCTAATGAAAAACTGTTTTTT. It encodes CALHRARAAGANEKLFF.

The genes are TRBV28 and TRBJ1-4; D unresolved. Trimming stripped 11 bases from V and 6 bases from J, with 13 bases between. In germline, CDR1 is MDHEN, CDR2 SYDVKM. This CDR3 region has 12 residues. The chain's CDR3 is CARGMADEKLFF. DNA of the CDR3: TGTGCCCGCGGTATGGCCGATGAAAAACTGTTTTTT.

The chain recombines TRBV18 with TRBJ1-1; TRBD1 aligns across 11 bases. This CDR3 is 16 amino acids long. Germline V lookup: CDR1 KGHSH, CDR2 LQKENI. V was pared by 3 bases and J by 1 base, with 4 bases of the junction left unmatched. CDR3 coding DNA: TGTGCCAGCTCACCGTCCGGGACAGGGGGGAACACTGAAGCTTTCTTT. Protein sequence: CASSPSGTGGNTEAFF.

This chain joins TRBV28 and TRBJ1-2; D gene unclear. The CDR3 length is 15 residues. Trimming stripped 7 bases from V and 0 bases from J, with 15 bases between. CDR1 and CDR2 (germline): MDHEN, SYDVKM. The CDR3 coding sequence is TGTGCCAGCACCTCACAGACGTTAGCTAACTATGGCTACACCTTC. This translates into CASTSQTLANYGYTF.

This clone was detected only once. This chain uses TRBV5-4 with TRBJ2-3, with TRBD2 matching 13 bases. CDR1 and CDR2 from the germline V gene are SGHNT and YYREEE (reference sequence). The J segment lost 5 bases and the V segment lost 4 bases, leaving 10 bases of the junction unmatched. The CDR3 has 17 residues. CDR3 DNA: TGTGCCAGCAGCACGACTAGCGGGGGGTTCCAGGTAGATACGCAGTATTTT. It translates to CASSTTSGGFQVDTQYF.

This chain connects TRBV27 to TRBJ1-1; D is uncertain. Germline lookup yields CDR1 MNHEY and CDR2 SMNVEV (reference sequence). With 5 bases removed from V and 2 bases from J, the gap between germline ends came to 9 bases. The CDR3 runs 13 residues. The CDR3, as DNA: TGTGCCAGCAGTACGCGTCTTAACACTGAAGCTTTCTTT. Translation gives CASSTRLNTEAFF.

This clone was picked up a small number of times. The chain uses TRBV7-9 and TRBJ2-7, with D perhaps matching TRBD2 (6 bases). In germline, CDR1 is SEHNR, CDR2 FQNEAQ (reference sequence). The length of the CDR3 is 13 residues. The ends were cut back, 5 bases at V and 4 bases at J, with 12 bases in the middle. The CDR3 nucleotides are TGTGCCAGCAGCAGGACTACCCCGTACGAGCAGTACGTC. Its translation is CASSRTTPYEQYV.

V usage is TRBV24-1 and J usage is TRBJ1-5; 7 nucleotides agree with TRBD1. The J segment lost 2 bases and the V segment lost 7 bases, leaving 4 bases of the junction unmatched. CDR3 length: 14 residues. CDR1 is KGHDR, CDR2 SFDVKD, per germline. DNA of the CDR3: TGTGCCACCAGCAGGGGGATCGGCAATCAGCCCCAGCATTTT. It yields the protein CATSRGIGNQPQHF.

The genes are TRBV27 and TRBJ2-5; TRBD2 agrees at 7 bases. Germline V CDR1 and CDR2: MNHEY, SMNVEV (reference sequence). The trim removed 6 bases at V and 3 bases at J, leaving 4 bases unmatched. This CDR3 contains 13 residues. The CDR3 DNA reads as TGTGCCAGCAGCCGCCGGGGGGAAGAGACCCAGTACTTC. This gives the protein CASSRRGEETQYF.

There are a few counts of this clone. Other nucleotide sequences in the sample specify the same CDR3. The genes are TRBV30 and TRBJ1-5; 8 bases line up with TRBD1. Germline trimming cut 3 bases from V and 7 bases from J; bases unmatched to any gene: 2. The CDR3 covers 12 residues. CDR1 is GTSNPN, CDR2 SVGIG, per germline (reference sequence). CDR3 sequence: CAWSGQGQPQHF. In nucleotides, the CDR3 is TGTGCCTGGAGCGGACAGGGCCAGCCCCAGCATTTT.

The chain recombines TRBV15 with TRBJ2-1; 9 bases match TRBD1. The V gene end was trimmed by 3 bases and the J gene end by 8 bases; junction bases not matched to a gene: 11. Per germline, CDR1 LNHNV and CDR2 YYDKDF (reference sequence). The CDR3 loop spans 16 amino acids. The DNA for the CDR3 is TGTGCCACCAGCAGGCCCGGACAGGGGAATCTGGATGAGCAGTTCTTC. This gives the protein CATSRPGQGNLDEQFF.

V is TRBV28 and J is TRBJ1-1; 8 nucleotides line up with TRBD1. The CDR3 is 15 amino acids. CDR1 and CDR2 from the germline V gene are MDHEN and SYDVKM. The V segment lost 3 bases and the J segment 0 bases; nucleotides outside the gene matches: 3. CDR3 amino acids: CASSFRTGMNTEAFF. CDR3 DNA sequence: TGTGCCAGCAGTTTCCGGACAGGGATGAACACTGAAGCTTTCTTT.